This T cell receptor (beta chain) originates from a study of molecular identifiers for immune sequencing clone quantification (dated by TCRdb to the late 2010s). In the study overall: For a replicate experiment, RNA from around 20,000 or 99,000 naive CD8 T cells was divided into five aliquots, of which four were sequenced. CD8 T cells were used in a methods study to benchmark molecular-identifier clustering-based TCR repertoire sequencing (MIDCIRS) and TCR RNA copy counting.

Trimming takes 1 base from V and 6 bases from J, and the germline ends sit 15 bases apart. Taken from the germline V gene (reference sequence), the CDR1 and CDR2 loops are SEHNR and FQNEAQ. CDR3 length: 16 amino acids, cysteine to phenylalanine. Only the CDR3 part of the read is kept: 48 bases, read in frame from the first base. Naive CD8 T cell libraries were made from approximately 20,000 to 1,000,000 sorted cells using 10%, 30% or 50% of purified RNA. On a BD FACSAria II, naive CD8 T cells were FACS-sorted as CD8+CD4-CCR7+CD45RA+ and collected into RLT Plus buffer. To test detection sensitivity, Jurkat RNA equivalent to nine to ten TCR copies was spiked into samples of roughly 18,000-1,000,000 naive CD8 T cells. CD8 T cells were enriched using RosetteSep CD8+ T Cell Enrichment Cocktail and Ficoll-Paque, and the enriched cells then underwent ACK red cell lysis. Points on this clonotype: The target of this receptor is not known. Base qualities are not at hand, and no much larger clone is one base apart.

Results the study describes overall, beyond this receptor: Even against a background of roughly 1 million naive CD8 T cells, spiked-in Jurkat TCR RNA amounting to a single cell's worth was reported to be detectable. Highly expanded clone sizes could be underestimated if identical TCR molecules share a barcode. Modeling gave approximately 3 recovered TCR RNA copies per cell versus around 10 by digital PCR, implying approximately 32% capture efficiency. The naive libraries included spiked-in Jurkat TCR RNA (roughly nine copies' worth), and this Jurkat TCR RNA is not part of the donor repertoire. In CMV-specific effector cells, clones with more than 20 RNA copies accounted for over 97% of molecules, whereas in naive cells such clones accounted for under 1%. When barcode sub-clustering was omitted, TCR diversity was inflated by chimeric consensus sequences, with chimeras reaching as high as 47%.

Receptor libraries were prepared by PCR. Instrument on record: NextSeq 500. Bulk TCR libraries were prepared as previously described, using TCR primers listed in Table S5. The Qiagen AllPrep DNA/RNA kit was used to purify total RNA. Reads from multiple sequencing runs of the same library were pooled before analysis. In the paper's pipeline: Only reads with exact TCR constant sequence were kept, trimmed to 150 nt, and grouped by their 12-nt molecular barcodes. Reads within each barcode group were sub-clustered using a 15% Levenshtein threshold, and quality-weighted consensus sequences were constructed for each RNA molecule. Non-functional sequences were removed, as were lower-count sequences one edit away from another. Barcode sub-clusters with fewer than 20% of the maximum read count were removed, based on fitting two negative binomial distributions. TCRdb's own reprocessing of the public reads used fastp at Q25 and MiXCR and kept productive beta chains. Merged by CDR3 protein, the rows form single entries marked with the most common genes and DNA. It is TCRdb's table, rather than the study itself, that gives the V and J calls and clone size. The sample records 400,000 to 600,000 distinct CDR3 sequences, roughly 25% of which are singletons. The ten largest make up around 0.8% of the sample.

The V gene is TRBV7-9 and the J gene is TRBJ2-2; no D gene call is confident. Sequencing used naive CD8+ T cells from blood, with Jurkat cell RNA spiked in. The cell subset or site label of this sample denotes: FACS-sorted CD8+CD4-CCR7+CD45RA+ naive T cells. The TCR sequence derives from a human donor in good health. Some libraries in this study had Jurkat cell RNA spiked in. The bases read TGTGCCAGCAGCTTAGAGGGTGTCGAACCAGCCGGGGAGCTGTTTTTT. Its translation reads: CASSLEGVEPAGELFF.